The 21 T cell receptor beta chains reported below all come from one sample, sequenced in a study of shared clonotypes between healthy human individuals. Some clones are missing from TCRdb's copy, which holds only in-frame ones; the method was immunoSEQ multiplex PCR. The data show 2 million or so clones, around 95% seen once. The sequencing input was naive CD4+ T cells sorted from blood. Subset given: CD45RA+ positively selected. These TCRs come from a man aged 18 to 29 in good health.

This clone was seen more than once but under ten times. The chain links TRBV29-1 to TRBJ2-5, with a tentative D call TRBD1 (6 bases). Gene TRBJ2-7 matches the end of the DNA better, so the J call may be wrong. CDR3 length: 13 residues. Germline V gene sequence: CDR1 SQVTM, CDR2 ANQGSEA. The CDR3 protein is CSVSQGSAYEQYF. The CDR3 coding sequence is TGCAGCGTATCGCAGGGGTCGGCCTACGAGCAGTACTTC.

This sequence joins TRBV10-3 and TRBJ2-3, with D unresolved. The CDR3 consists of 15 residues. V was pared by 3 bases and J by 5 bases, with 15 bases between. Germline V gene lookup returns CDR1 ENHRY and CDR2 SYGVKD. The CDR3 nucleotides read TGTGCCATCAGTGAAGGACCCCAGGTCCAAGATACGCAGTATTTT. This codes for CAISEGPQVQDTQYF.

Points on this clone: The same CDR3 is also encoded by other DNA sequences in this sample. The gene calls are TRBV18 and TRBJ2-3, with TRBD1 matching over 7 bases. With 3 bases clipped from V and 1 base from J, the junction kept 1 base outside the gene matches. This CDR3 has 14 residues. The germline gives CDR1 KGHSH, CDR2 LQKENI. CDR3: CASSPQGGTDTQYF. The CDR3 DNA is TGTGCCAGCTCACCCCAGGGGGGCACAGATACGCAGTATTTT.

For the CDR3, the DNA is TGTGCCAGCTCCCTACAGGGATACAATGAGCAGTTCTTC. This translates into CASSLQGYNEQFF. The V call is TRBV18, the J call TRBJ2-1; tentative D call: TRBD1 (6 bases). Trimming left V 6 bases short and J 4 bases short, with 10 bases between. CDR1 is KGHSH, CDR2 LQKENI, per germline. The CDR3 is made up of 13 amino acids. The full variable domain, rest sourced from reference TRBV18 and TRBJ2-1, is NAGVMQNPRHLVRRRGQEARLRCSPMKGHSHVYWYRQLPEEGLKFMVYLQKENIIDESGMPKERFSAEFPKEGPSILRIQQVVRGDSAAYFCASSLQGYNEQFFGPGTRLTVL.

In DNA form, the CDR3 reads TGCAGCGTTCCTGGGGATGAAGCTTTCTTT. Translated: CSVPGDEAFF. This chain uses TRBV29-1 with TRBJ1-1, with no clear D. V was trimmed by 5 bases and J by 7 bases, leaving 8 bases between them. The CDR3 is made up of 10 amino acids. Per the germline V gene, CDR1 is SQVTM and CDR2 is ANQGSEA.

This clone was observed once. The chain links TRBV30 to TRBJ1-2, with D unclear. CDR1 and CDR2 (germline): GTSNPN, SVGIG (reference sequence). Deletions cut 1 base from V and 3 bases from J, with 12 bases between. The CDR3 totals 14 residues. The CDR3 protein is CAWSDSWSDYGYTF. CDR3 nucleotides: TGTGCCTGGAGTGATAGTTGGAGTGACTATGGCTACACCTTC.

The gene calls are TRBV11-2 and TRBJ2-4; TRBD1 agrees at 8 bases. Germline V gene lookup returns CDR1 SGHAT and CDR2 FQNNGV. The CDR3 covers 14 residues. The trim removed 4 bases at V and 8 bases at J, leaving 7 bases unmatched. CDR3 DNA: TGTGCCAGCAGCTCCGGGACAGGTAGTGACATTCAGTACTTC. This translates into CASSSGTGSDIQYF.

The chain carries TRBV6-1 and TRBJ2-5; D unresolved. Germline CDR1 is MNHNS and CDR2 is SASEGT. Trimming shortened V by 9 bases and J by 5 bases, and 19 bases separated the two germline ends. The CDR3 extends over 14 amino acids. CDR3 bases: TGTGCCAGTAAGTGGTTGGCAGTGGGGGAGACCCAGTACTTC. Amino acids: CASKWLAVGETQYF.

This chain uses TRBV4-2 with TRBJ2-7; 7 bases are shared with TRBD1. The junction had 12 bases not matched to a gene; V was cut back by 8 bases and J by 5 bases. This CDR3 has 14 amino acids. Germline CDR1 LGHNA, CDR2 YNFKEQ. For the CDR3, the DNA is TGTGCCAGCGGGGACAGTGTTTGGGCCCACGAGCAGTACTTC. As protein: CASGDSVWAHEQYF.

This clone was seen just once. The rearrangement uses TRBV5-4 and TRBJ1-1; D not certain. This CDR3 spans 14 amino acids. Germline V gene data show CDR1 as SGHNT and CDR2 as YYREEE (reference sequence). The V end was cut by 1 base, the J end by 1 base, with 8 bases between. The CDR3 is CASSLQATNTEAFF. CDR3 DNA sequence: TGTGCCAGCAGCTTGCAAGCCACGAACACTGAAGCTTTCTTT.

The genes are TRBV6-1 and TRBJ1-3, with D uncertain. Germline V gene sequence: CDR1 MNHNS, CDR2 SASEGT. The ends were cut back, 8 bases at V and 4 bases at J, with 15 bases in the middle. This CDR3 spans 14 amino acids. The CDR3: CASRVMGVGNTIYF. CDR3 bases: TGTGCCAGCCGAGTGATGGGTGTCGGAAACACCATATATTTT.

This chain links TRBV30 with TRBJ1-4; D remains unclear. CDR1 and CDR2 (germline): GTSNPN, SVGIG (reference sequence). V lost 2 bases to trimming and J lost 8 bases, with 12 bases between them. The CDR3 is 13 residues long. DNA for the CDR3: TGTGCCTGGAGTTCCGGGTCGAAGGAAAAACTGTTTTTT. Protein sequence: CAWSSGSKEKLFF.

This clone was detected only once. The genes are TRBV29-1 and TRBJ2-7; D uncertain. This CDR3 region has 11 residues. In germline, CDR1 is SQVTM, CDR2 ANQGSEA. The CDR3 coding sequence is TGCAGTGGAACGGAAGGGTACGAGCAGTACTTC. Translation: CSGTEGYEQYF.

CDR3 in amino acids: CASSLTSTTDTQYF. In DNA form, the CDR3 reads TGTGCCAGCAGCTTGACATCTACCACAGATACGCAGTATTTT. The chain couples TRBV5-4 to TRBJ2-3; no clear D gene. This CDR3 contains 14 residues. V dropped 1 base and J dropped 2 bases, with 8 bases sitting between them. Germline V gives CDR1 SGHNT, CDR2 YYREEE (reference sequence).

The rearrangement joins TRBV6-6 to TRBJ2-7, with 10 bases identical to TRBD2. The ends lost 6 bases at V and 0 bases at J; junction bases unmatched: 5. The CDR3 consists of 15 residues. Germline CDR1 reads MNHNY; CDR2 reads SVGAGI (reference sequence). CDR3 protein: CASSTSGEGSYEQYF. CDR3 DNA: TGTGCCAGCAGCACTAGCGGGGAAGGCTCCTACGAGCAGTACTTC.

Here the CDR3 reads CASTSGQGLYQPQHF. In DNA, the CDR3 is TGTGCCAGTACTTCAGGACAGGGACTATATCAGCCCCAGCATTTT. The chain carries TRBV19 and TRBJ1-5; 8 nucleotides agree with TRBD1. CDR3 length: 15 residues. CDR1 is LNHDA and CDR2 is SQIVND in the germline V gene (reference sequence). Trimming removed 7 bases from V and 5 bases from J; junction bases left unmatched: 10.

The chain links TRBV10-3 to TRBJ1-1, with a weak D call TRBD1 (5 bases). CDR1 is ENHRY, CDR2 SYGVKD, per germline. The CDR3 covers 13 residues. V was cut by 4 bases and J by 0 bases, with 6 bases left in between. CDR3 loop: CAISGGMNTEAFF. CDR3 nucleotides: TGTGCCATCAGTGGGGGGATGAACACTGAAGCTTTCTTT.

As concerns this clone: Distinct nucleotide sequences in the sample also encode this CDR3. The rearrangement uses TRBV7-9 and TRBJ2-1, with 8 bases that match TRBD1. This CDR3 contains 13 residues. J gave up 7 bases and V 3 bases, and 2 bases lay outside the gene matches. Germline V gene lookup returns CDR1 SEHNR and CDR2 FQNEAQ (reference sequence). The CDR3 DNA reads TGTGCCAGCAGCTTGCAGGGGGCTAATGAGCAGTTCTTC. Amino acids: CASSLQGANEQFF.

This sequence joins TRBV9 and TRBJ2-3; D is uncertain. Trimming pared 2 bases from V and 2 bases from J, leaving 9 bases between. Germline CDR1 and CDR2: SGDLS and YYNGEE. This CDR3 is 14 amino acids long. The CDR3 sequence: CASSVGYTTDTQYF. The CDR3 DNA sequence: TGTGCCAGCAGCGTGGGCTACACCACAGATACGCAGTATTTT.

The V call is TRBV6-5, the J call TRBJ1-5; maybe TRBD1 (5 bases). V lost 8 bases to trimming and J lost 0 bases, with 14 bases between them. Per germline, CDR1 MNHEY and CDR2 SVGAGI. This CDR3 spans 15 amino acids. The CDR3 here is CASRPGGYSNQPQHF. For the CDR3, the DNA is TGTGCCAGCCGCCCTGGGGGGTATAGCAATCAGCCCCAGCATTTT.

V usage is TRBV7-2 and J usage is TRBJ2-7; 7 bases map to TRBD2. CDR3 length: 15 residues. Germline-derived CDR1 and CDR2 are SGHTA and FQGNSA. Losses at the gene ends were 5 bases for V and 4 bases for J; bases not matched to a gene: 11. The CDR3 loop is CASSQGRGPGYEQYF. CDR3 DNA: TGTGCCAGCAGCCAAGGGAGGGGCCCGGGATACGAGCAGTACTTC.